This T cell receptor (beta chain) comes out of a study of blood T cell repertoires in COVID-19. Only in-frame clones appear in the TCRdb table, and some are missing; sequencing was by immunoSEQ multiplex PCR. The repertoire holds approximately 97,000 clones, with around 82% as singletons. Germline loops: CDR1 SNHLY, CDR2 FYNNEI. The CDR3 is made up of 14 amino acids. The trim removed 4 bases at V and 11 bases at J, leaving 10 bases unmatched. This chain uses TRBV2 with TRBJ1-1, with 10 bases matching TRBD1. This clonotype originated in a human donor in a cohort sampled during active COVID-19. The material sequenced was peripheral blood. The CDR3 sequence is CASSVTGGALEAFF. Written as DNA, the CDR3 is TGTGCCAGCAGTGTGACAGGGGGCGCTTTGGAGGCTTTCTTT.